The 4 T cell receptor beta chains reported below all come from one sample, sequenced in a study of T-cell reconstitution after alpha-beta-depleted transplantation in children. Unique molecular identifiers were incorporated into the prepared TCRbeta library. TCRdb independently ran MiXCR on the PCR reads; one entry per CDR3 protein. The sample has hundreds of thousands of distinct CDR3 sequences, approximately 17% seen once. Sequenced material: PBMCs from the stem cell graft donor, taken from the stem cell graft. These TCRs come from a human donor who donated a stem cell graft to a child with acute myeloid leukemia.

This clonotype was seen a handful of times. The V call is TRBV12-3 or TRBV12-4, the J call TRBJ2-2; 7 positions match TRBD1. The CDR3 sequence is 15 residues long. V gave up 7 bases and J gave up 0 bases; unmatched junction bases: 5. The DNA for the CDR3 is TGTGCCAGCACTTACGGGACAGCGAACACCGGGGAGCTGTTTTTT. Translation gives CASTYGTANTGELFF.

This clonotype was counted only a few times. The chain joins TRBV20-1 to TRBJ1-5; 11 bases align to TRBD1. The ends lost 2 bases at V and 7 bases at J; junction bases unmatched: 7. Germline CDR1 DFQATT, CDR2 SNEGSKA (reference sequence). CDR3 length: 15 residues. CDR3 coding DNA: TGCAGTGCTAGACCTAGGACAGGGGGCGGCCAGCCCCAGCATTTT. This sequence encodes CSARPRTGGGQPQHF.

This clonotype appeared a few times. The chain links TRBV6-1 to TRBJ2-3; 11 bases agree with TRBD2. Trimming cost V 5 bases and J 2 bases; bases outside gene matches: 6. Germline V lookup: CDR1 MNHNS, CDR2 SASEGT. This CDR3 region has 16 residues. CDR3 residues: CASSTIAGGDTDTQYF. The CDR3 DNA sequence: TGTGCCAGCAGTACGATAGCGGGGGGGGACACAGATACGCAGTATTTT.

This clonotype showed up many times. V usage is TRBV20-1 and J usage is TRBJ2-7; 7 bases align to TRBD1. Per germline, CDR1 DFQATT and CDR2 SNEGSKA (reference sequence). This CDR3 region has 12 residues. V trimming: 6 bases; J trimming: 6 bases; junction bases outside the gene matches: 8. The CDR3 region is CSAGDRVREQYF. Here the CDR3 DNA reads TGCAGTGCGGGCGACAGGGTCCGCGAGCAGTACTTC.